This T cell receptor beta chain came from a study of early T cells in non-severe SARS-CoV-2 infection. This clonotype was picked up a small number of times. V was clipped by 0 bases and J by 7 bases, with 10 bases between them. This CDR3 has 15 amino acids. Germline CDR1 and CDR2: LGHNA and YNFKEQ. TCRdb called the 5' RACE reads again in MiXCR, with one record for every CDR3 protein. Here the sample spans under 25,000 distinct CDR3 sequences, 4.5% being singletons. The sequence came from an adult who was a healthcare worker with PCR-confirmed SARS-CoV-2 infection or an uninfected control (not recorded which). The chain carries TRBV4-2 and TRBJ1-6; D not resolved. The material sequenced was whole blood. Here the CDR3 reads CASSQESTRNSPLHF. In DNA, the CDR3 is TGTGCCAGCAGCCAAGAGAGTACAAGGAATTCACCCCTCCACTTT.